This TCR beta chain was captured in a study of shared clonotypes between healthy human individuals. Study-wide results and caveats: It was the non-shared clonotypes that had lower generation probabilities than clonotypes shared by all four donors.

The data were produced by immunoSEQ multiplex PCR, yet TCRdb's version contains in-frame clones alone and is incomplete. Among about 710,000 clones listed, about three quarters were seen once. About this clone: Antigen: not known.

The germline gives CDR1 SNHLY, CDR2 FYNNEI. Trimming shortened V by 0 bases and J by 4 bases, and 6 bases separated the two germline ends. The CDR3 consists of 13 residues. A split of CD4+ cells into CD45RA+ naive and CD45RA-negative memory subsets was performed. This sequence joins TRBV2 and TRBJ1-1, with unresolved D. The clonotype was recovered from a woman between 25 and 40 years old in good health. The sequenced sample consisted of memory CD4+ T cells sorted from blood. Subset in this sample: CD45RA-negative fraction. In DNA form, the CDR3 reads TGTGCCAGCAGTGAAGCGGCGGTCACTGAAGCTTTCTTT. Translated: CASSEAAVTEAFF.